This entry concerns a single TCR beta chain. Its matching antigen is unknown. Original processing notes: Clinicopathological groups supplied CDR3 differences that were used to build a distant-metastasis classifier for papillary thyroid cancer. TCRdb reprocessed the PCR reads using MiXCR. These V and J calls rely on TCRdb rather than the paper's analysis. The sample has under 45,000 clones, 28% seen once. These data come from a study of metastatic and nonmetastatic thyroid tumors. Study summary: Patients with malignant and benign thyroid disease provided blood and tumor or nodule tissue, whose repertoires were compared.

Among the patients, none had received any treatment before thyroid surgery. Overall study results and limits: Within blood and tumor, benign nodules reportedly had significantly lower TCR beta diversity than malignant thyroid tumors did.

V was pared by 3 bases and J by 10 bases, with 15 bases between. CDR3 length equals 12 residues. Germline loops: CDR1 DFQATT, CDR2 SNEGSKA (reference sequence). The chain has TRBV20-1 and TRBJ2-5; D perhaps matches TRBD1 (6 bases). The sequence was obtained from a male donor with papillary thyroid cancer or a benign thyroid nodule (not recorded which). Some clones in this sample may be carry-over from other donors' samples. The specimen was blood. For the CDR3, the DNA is TGCAGTGCTAGGGGACAACAAGAGTACCAGTACTTC. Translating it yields CSARGQQEYQYF.